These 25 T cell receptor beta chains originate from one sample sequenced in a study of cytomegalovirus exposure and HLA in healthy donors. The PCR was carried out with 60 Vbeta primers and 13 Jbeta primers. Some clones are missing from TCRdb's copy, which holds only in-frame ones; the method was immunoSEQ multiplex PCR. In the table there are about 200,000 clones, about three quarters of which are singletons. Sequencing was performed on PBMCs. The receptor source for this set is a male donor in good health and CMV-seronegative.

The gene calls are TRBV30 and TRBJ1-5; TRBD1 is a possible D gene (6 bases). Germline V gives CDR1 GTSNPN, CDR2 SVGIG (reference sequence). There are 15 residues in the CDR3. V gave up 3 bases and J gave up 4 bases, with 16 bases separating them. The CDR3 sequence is CAWRGSGGFNQPQHF. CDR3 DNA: TGTGCCTGGAGGGGCTCGGGGGGCTTTAATCAGCCCCAGCATTTT. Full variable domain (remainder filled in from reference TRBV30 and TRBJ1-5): SQTIHQWPATLVQPVGSPLSLECTVEGTSNPNLYWYRQAAGRGLQLLFYSVGIGQISSEVPQNLSASRPQDRQFILSSKKLLLSDSGFYLCAWRGSGGFNQPQHFGDGTRLSIL.

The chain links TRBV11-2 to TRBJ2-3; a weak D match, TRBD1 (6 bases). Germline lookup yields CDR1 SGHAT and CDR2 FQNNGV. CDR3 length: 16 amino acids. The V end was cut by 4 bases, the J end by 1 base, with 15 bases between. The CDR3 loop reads CASSSLRGIRTDTQYF. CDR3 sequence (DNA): TGTGCCAGCAGCTCGCTCAGGGGTATTCGCACAGATACGCAGTATTTT.

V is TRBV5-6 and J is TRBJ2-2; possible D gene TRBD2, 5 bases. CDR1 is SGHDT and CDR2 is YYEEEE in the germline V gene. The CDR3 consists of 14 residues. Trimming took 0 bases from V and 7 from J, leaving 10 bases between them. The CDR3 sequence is CASSLVRAGGELFF. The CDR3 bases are TGTGCCAGCAGCTTGGTTAGGGCGGGCGGGGAGCTGTTTTTT.

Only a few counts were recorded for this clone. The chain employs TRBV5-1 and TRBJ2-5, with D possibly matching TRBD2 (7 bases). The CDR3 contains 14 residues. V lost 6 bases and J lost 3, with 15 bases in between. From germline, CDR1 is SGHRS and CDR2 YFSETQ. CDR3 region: CASTWGGDKETQYF. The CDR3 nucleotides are TGCGCCAGCACCTGGGGGGGGGACAAAGAGACCCAGTACTTC.

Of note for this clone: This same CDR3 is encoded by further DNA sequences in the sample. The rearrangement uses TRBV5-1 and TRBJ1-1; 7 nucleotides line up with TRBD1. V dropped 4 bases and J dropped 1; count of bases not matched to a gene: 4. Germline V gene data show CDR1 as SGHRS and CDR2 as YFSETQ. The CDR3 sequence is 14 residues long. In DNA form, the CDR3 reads TGCGCCAGCAGCCTCGGGACAGCGAACACTGAAGCTTTCTTT. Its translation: CASSLGTANTEAFF.

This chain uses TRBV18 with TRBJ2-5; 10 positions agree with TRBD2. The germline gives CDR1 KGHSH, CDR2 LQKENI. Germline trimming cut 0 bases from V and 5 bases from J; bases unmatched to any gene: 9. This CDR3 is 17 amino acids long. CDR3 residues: CASSPPEGLASQETQYF. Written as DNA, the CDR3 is TGTGCCAGCTCACCACCGGAGGGACTAGCGAGTCAGGAGACCCAGTACTTC.

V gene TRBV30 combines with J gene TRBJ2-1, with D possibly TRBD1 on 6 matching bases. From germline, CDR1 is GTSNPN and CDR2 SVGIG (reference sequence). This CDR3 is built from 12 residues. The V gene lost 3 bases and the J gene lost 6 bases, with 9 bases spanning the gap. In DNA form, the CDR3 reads TGTGCCTGGAGCAGGACAGTCAATGAGCAGTTCTTC. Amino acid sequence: CAWSRTVNEQFF.

CDR3 sequence: CASSSWDRGYGYTF. The CDR3 DNA sequence: TGTGCCAGCAGCTCCTGGGACAGGGGGTATGGCTACACCTTC. The chain links TRBV7-9 to TRBJ1-2; the match to TRBD1 covers 11 bases. From germline, CDR1 is SEHNR and CDR2 FQNEAQ (reference sequence). The CDR3 extends over 14 amino acids. Trimming cost V 4 bases and J 5 bases; bases outside gene matches: 3.

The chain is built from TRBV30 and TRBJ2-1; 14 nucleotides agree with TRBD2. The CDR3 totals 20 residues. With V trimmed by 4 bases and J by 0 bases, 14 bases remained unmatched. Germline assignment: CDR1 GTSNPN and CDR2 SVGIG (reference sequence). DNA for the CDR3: TGTGCCTGGACACCCTCACTGACTAGCGGGGGGGTTCGCTCCTACAATGAGCAGTTCTTC. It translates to CAWTPSLTSGGVRSYNEQFF.

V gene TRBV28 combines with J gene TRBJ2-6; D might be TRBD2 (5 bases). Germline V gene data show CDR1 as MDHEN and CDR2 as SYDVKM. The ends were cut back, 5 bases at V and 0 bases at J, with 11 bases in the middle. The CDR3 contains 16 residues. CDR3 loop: CASSPGRDSGANVLTF. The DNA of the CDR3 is TGTGCCAGCAGTCCCGGTCGGGACTCTGGGGCCAACGTCCTGACTTTC. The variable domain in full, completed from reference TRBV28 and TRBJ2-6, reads DVKVTQSSRYLVKRTGEKVFLECVQDMDHENMFWYRQDPGLGLRLIYFSYDVKMKEKGDIPEGYSVSREKKERFSLILESASTNQTSMYLCASSPGRDSGANVLTFGAGSRLTVL.

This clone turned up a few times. CDR3 residues: CSVGRLAGAYEQYF. In DNA, the CDR3 is TGCAGCGTTGGTCGACTAGCGGGAGCCTACGAGCAGTACTTC. The chain links TRBV29-1 to TRBJ2-7; 12 positions agree with TRBD2. V was pared by 4 bases and J by 2 bases, with 3 bases of the junction left unmatched. Germline CDR1 and CDR2: SQVTM and ANQGSEA. The CDR3 contains 14 residues.

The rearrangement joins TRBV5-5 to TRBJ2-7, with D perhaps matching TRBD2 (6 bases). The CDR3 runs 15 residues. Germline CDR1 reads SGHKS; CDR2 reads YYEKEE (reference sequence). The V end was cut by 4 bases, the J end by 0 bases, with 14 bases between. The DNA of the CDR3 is TGTGCCAGCAGCAATCTAGCGCCTAGCTCCTACGAGCAGTACTTC. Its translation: CASSNLAPSSYEQYF.

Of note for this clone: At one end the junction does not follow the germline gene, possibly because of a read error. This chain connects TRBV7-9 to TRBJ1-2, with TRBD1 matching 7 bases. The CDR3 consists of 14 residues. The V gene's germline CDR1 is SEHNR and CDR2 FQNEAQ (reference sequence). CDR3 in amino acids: CSSSLHGQVYGYTF. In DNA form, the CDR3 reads TGTTCCAGCAGCTTACACGGACAGGTCTATGGCTACACCTTC.

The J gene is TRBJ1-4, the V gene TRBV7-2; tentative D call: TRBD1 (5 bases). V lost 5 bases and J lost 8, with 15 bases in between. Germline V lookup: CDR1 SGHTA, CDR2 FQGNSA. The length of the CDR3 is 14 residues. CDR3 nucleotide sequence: TGTGCCAGCAGCCAGTGGCAGGGTAGGGAAAAACTGTTTTTT. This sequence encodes CASSQWQGREKLFF. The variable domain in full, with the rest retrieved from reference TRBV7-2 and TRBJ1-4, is GAGVSQSPSNKVTEKGKDVELRCDPISGHTALYWYRQSLGQGLEFLIYFQGNSAPDKSGLPSDRFSAERTGGSVSTLTIQRTQQEDSAVYLCASSQWQGREKLFFGSGTQLSVL.

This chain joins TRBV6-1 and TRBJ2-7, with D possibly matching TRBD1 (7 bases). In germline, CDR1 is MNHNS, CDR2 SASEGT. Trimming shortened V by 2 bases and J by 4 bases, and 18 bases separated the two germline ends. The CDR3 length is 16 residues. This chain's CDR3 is CASSEYRSRGEYEQYF. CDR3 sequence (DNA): TGTGCCAGCAGTGAATATCGGAGCAGGGGGGAATACGAGCAGTACTTC.

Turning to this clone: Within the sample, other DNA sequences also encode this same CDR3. The CDR3 coding sequence is TGTGCCAGCAGGGGACAGGGAGGGTTTGGAGCTTTCTTT. This encodes CASRGQGGFGAFF. The chain couples TRBV7-9 to TRBJ1-1; 9 bases are shared with TRBD1. This CDR3 has 13 amino acids. Losses at the gene ends were 6 bases for V and 10 bases for J; bases not matched to a gene: 9. Germline V gene data show CDR1 as SEHNR and CDR2 as FQNEAQ (reference sequence).

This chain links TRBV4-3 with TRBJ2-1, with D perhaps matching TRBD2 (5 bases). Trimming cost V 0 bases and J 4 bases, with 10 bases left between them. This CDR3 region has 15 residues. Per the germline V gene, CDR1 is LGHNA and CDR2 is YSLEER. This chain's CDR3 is CASSQDWRTYNEQFF. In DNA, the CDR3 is TGCGCCAGCAGCCAAGATTGGCGGACTTACAATGAGCAGTTCTTC.

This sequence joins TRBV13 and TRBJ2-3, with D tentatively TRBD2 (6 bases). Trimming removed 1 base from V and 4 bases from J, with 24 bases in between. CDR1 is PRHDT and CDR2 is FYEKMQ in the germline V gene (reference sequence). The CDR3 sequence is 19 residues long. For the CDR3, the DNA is TGTGCCAGCAGCTTAGAGTCCCTAGCGCCTCCGCAGGGCCCAGATACGCAGTATTTT. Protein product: CASSLESLAPPQGPDTQYF.

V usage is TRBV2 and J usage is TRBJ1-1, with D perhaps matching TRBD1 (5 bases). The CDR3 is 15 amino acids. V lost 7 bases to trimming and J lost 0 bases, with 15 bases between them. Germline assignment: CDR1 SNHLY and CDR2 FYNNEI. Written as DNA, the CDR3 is TGTGCCAGCACCTCTCGGGGGACTATGAACACTGAAGCTTTCTTT. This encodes CASTSRGTMNTEAFF.

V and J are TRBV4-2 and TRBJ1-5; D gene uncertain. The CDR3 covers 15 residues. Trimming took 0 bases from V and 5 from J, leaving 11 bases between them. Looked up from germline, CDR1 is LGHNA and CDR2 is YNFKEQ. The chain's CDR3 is CASSQDRRDHQPQHF. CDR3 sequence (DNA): TGTGCCAGCAGCCAAGATCGCCGGGATCATCAGCCCCAGCATTTT.

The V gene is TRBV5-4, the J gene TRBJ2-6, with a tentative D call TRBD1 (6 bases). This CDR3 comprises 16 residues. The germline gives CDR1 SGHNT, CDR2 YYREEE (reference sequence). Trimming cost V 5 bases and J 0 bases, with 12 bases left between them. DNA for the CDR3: TGTGCCAGCAGTTTACAGGGCCCCTCTGGGGCCAACGTCCTGACTTTC. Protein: CASSLQGPSGANVLTF.

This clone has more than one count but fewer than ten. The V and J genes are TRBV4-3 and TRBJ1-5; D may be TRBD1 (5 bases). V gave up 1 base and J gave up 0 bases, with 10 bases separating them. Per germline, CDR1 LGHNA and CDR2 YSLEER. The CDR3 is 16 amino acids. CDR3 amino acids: CASSQGPGHSNQPQHF. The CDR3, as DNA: TGCGCCAGCAGCCAAGGCCCCGGACATAGCAATCAGCCCCAGCATTTT.

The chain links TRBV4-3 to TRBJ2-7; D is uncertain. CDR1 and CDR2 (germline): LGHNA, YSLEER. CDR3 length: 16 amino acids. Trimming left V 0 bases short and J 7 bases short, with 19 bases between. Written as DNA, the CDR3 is TGCGCCAGCAGCCAAGATATGAGTTCAGGATATTGGGAGCAGTACTTC. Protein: CASSQDMSSGYWEQYF.

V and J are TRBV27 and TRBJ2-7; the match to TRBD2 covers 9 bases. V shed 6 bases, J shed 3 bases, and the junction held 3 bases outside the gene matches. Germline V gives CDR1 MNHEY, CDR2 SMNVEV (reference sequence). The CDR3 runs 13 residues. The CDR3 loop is CASRASGNYEQYF. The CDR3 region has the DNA TGTGCCAGCAGGGCTAGCGGGAACTACGAGCAGTACTTC.

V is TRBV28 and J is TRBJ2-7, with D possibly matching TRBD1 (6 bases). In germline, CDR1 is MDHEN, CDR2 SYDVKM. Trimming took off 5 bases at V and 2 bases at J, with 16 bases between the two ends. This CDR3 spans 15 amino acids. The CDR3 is CASSLGRAGAYEQYF. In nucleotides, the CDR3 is TGTGCCAGCAGTCTTGGCCGGGCAGGGGCCTACGAGCAGTACTTC.